These 7 T cell receptor beta chains share one sample of origin, sequenced in a study of blood T cell repertoires in COVID-19. The protocol was immunoSEQ multiplex PCR, while the TCRdb copy is restricted to in-frame clones and leaves out a portion. Altogether fewer than 100,000 clones are present, around 86% being singletons, with the ten largest covering 4.9%. The source material was peripheral blood. All receptors derive from a woman older than 75 with acute or convalescent COVID-19.

The gene calls are TRBV3-1 (or the pseudogene TRBV3-2) and TRBJ2-4; 12 bases map to TRBD1. Germline V gene lookup returns CDR1 LGHDT and CDR2 YNNKEL (reference sequence). The CDR3 spans 17 residues. V shed 4 bases, J shed 1 base, and the junction held 5 bases outside the gene matches. Here the CDR3 reads CASSLPGQGAAKNIQYF. CDR3 in DNA: TGTGCCAGCAGCCTTCCGGGACAGGGGGCGGCCAAAAACATTCAGTACTTC.

This clone was seen only a few times. This chain uses TRBV9 with TRBJ2-1; 8 bases fit TRBD2. Trimming at V came to 4 bases and at J to 7 bases, leaving 13 bases not matched to a gene. Germline assignment: CDR1 SGDLS and CDR2 YYNGEE. The CDR3 is 16 amino acids. CDR3 loop: CASSPRAGAKFNEQFF. CDR3 sequence (DNA): TGTGCCAGCAGCCCTAGAGCGGGGGCCAAATTTAATGAGCAGTTCTTC.

The chain uses TRBV6-5 and TRBJ1-5; D gene unclear. The germline V gene has CDR1 MNHEY and CDR2 SVGAGI. V lost 8 bases and J lost 6, with 20 bases in between. CDR3 size: 15 residues. CDR3 loop: CASCQSVGLSQPQHF. The DNA of the CDR3 is TGTGCCAGCTGCCAGTCCGTTGGTTTAAGTCAGCCCCAGCATTTT.

The genes are TRBV6-5 and TRBJ2-7, with 11 bases aligning to TRBD2. J was trimmed by 1 base and V by 0 bases; bases with no gene match: 2. Germline assignment: CDR1 MNHEY and CDR2 SVGAGI. The CDR3 is 16 amino acids. The CDR3 nucleotides are TGTGCCAGCAGTTACTCGGGGACTAGCGGTTCCTACGAGCAGTACTTC. It encodes CASSYSGTSGSYEQYF.

This clone was found once. The rearrangement uses TRBV3-1 (or the pseudogene TRBV3-2) and TRBJ2-5, with D possibly matching TRBD2 (7 bases). Germline V gene sequence: CDR1 LGHDT, CDR2 YNNKEL (reference sequence). The CDR3 is 18 amino acids. Trimming removed 0 bases at V and 2 bases at J, with 19 bases between. CDR3 loop: CASSQEAGAWAGQETQYF. CDR3 sequence (DNA): TGTGCCAGCAGCCAAGAGGCGGGGGCCTGGGCGGGGCAAGAGACCCAGTACTTC.

This chain uses TRBV7-9 with TRBJ1-4; no clear D. Trimming left V 1 base short and J 4 bases short, with 4 bases between. The CDR3 consists of 13 residues. Germline values: CDR1 SEHNR, CDR2 FQNEAQ (reference sequence). CDR3 loop: CASSLVSNEKLFF. CDR3 in DNA: TGTGCCAGCAGCTTAGTCAGTAATGAAAAACTGTTTTTT.

This clone was seen just once. CDR3 in amino acids: CAWSVHRDQETQYF. The CDR3 DNA reads TGTGCCTGGAGTGTACACAGGGACCAAGAGACCCAGTACTTC. The rearrangement links TRBV30 to TRBJ2-5; weak D call: TRBD1 (6 bases). The V end lost 0 bases, the J end lost 0 bases, and 8 bases lay between the germline ends. The CDR3 is made up of 14 amino acids. Germline CDR1 reads GTSNPN; CDR2 reads SVGIG (reference sequence). The variable domain in full, with the rest retrieved from reference TRBV30 and TRBJ2-5, is SQTIHQWPATLVQPVGSPLSLECTVEGTSNPNLYWYRQAAGRGLQLLFYSVGIGQISSEVPQNLSASRPQDRQFILSSKKLLLSDSGFYLCAWSVHRDQETQYFGPGTRLLVL.